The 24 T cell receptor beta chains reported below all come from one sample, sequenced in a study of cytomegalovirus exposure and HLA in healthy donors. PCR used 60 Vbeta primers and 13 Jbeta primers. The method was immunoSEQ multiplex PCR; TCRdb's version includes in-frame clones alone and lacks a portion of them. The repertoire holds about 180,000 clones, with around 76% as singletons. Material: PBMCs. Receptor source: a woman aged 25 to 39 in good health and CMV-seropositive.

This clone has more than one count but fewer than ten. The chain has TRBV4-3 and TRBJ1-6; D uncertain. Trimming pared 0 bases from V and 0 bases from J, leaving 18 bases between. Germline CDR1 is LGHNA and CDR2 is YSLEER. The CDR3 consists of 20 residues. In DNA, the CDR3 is TGCGCCAGCAGCCAAGATCGCCAGGTGATGGGGAGCTCCTATAATTCACCCCTCCACTTT. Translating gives CASSQDRQVMGSSYNSPLHF.

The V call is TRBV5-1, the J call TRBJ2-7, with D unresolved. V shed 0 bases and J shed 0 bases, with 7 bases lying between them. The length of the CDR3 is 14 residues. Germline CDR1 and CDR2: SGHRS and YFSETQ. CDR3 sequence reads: CASSLDGTSYEQYF. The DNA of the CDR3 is TGCGCCAGCAGCTTGGATGGCACCTCCTACGAGCAGTACTTC. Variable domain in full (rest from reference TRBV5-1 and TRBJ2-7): KAGVTQTPRYLIKTRGQQVTLSCSPISGHRSVSWYQQTPGQGLQFLFEYFSETQRNKGNFPGRFSGRQFSNSRSEMNVSTLELGDSALYLCASSLDGTSYEQYFGPGTRLTVT.

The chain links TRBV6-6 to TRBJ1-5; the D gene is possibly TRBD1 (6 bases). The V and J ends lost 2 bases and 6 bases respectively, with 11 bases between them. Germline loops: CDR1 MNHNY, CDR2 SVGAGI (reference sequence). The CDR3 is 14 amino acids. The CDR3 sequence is CASSYTGIGQPQHF. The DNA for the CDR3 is TGTGCCAGCAGTTACACAGGGATAGGTCAGCCCCAGCATTTT.

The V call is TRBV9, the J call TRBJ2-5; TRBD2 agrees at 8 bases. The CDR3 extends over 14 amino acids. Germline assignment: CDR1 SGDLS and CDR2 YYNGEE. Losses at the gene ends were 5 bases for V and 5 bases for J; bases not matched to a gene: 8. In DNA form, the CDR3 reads TGTGCCAGCAGGGGGACGGGGGGGCGGGAGACCCAGTACTTC. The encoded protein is CASRGTGGRETQYF.

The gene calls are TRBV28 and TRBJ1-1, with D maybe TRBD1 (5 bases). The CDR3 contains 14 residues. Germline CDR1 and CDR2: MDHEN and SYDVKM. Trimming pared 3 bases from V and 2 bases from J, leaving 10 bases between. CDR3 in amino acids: CASSFPGHNTEAFF. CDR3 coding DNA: TGTGCCAGCAGTTTCCCCGGACACAACACTGAAGCTTTCTTT.

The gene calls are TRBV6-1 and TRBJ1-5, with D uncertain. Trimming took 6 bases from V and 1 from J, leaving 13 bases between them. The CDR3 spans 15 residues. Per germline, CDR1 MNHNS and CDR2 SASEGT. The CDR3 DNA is TGTGCCAGCAGGATCTATGACGGGAGCAATCAGCCCCAGCATTTT. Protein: CASRIYDGSNQPQHF.

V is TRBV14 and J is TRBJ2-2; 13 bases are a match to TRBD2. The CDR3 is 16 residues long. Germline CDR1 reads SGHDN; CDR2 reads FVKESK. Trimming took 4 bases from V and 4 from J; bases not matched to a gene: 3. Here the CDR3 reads CASSPRLAGGTGELFF. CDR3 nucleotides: TGTGCCAGCAGCCCTCGACTAGCGGGGGGCACCGGGGAGCTGTTTTTT. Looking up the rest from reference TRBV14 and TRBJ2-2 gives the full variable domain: EAGVTQFPSHSVIEKGQTVTLRCDPISGHDNLYWYRRVMGKEIKFLLHFVKESKQDESGMPNNRFLAERTGGTYSTLKVQPAELEDSGVYFCASSPRLAGGTGELFFGEGSRLTVL.

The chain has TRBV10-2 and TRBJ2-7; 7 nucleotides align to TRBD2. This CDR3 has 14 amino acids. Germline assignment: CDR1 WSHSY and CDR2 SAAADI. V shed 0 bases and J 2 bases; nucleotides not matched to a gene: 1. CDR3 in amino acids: CASSESGGAYEQYF. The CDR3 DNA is TGCGCCAGCAGTGAGTCTGGGGGGGCCTACGAGCAGTACTTC.

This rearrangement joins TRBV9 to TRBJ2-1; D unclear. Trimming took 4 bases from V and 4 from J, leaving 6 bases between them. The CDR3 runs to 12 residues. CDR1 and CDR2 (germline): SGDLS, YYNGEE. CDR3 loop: CASSLVYNEQFF. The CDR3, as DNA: TGTGCCAGCAGCCTCGTGTACAATGAGCAGTTCTTC.

The CDR3 is CAISGFQGGTEAFF. In DNA form, the CDR3 reads TGTGCCATCAGTGGCTTCCAGGGGGGAACTGAAGCTTTCTTT. V is TRBV10-3 and J is TRBJ1-1; TRBD1 matches at 7 bases. The V gene end was trimmed by 4 bases and the J gene end by 5 bases; junction bases not matched to a gene: 7. The length of the CDR3 is 14 residues. Germline CDR1 is ENHRY and CDR2 is SYGVKD.

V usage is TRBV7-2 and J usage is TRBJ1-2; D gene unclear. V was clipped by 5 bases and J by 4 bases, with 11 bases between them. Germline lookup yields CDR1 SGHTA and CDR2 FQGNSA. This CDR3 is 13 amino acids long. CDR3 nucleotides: TGTGCCAGCAGCCATGACATTTCCTATGGCTACACCTTC. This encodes CASSHDISYGYTF.

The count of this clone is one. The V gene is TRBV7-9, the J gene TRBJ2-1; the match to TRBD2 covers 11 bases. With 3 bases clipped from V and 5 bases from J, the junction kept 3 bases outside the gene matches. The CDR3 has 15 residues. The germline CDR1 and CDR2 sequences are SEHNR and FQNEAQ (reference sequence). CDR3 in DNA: TGTGCCAGCAGCTTCCTAGCGGGGGGCAACAATGAGCAGTTCTTC. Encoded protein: CASSFLAGGNNEQFF.

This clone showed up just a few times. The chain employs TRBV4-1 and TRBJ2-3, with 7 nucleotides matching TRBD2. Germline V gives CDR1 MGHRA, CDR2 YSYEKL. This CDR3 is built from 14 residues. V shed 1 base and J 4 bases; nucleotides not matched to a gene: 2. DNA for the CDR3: TGCGCCAGCAGCCAAGGGACTAGACCAGATACGCAGTATTTT. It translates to CASSQGTRPDTQYF.

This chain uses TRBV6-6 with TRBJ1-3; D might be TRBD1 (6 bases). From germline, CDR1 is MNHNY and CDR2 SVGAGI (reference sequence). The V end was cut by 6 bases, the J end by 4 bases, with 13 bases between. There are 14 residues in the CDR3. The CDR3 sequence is CASSTGLAGNTIYF. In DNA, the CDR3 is TGTGCCAGCAGCACAGGGCTGGCGGGAAACACCATATATTTT.

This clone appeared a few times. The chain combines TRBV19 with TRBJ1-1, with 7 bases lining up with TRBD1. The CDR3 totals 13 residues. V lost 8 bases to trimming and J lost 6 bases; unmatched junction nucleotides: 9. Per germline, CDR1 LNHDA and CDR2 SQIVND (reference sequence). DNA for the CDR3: TGTGCCAGTGCACAGGGGATGGTGGCTGAAGCTTTCTTT. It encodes CASAQGMVAEAFF.

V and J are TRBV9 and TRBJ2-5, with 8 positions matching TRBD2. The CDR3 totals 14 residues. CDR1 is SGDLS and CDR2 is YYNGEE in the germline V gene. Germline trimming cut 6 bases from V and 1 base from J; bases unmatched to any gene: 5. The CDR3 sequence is CASTTGGGQETQYF. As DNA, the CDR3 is TGTGCCAGCACCACCGGGGGGGGCCAAGAGACCCAGTACTTC.

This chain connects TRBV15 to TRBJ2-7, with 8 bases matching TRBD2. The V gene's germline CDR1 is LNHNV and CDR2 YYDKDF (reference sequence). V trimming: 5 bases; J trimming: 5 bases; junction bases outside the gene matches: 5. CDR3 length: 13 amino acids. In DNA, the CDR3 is TGTGCCACCAGCGGGGCCGGGGGGGACGAGCAGTACTTC. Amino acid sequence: CATSGAGGDEQYF.

This chain's CDR3 is CASSYWGDKNSPLHF. CDR3 sequence (DNA): TGTGCCAGCAGTTACTGGGGAGACAAAAATTCACCCCTCCACTTT. The J gene is TRBJ1-6, the V gene TRBV6-5; D not certain. The germline V gene encodes CDR1 MNHEY and CDR2 SVGAGI. This CDR3 spans 15 amino acids. Trimming cost V 1 base and J 7 bases, with 11 bases left between them.

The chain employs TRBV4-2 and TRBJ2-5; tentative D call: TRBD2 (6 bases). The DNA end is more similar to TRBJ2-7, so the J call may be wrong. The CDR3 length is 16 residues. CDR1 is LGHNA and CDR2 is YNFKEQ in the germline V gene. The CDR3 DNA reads TGTGCCAGCAGCCAAGATCAAGGTGGAGGGGCCTACGAGCAGTACTTC. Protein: CASSQDQGGGAYEQYF.

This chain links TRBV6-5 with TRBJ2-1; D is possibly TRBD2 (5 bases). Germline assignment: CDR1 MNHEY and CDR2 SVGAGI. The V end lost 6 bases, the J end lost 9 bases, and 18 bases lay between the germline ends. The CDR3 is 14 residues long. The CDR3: CASSYGTHGGEQFF. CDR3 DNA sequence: TGTGCCAGCAGCTACGGAACTCACGGAGGTGAGCAGTTCTTC.

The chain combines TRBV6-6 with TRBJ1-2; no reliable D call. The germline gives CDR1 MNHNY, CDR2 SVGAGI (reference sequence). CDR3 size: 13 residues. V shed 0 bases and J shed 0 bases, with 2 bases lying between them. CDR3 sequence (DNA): TGTGCCAGCAGTTACTCCTCTAACTATGGCTACACCTTC. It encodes CASSYSSNYGYTF.

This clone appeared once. Written as DNA, the CDR3 is TGTGCCAGCAGCCTCAGTGGAGGAGCTGGTAACGAGCAGTACTTC. Translating gives CASSLSGGAGNEQYF. The chain uses TRBV9 and TRBJ2-7, with D perhaps matching TRBD2 (5 bases). Germline CDR1 SGDLS, CDR2 YYNGEE. The CDR3 has 15 amino acids. Trimming shortened V by 4 bases and J by 5 bases, and 19 bases separated the two germline ends.

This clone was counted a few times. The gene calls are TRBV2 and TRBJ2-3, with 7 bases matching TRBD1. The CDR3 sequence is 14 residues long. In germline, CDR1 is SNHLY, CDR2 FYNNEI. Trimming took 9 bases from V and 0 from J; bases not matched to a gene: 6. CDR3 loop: CASSRDSSTDTQYF. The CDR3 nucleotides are TGTGCCAGTTCCCGGGACAGCAGCACAGATACGCAGTATTTT.

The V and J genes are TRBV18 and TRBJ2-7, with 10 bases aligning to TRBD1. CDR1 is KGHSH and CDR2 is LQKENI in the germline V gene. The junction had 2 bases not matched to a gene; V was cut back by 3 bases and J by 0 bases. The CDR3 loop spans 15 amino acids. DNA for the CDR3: TGTGCCAGCTCACCGGGGACAGGGGTCTCCTACGAGCAGTACTTC. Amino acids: CASSPGTGVSYEQYF. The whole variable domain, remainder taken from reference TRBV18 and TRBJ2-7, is NAGVMQNPRHLVRRRGQEARLRCSPMKGHSHVYWYRQLPEEGLKFMVYLQKENIIDESGMPKERFSAEFPKEGPSILRIQQVVRGDSAAYFCASSPGTGVSYEQYFGPGTRLTVT.